What follows are 8 T cell receptor beta chains derived from one specimen sequenced in a study of vaccination effects on CD4 cells after COVID-19. It was after approximately 11 days of culture that CD4+ T cells were isolated. The cohort was immunized with two doses of either the BNT162b2 or mRNA-1273 vaccine. Repertoires were generated with immunoSEQ multiplex PCR, while TCRdb's copy carries only in-frame clones and drops some. The sample shows more than 55,000 clones, nearly 80% of them seen only once. Their antigen targets remain unknown. The source was CD4+ T cells from PBMCs cultured without peptide, collected after COVID-19 vaccination. These receptors all come from a human donor who received a COVID-19 vaccine.

This clone appeared once. The chain carries TRBV5-1 and TRBJ2-5; D perhaps matches TRBD1 (7 bases). The germline CDR1 and CDR2 sequences are SGHRS and YFSETQ. Trimming took 5 bases from V and 2 from J, leaving 13 bases between them. CDR3 size: 14 residues. As DNA, the CDR3 is TGCGCCAGCAGAGGAGGGGGCCGACAAGAGACCCAGTACTTC. Its protein product is CASRGGGRQETQYF.

The rearrangement uses TRBV19 and TRBJ1-5, with 9 bases aligning to TRBD1. Unmatched junction bases numbered 5, after V lost 8 bases and J lost 6 bases. The length of the CDR3 is 13 residues. Germline CDR1 LNHDA, CDR2 SQIVND (reference sequence). The chain's CDR3 is CASGGTGLQPQHF. CDR3 DNA: TGTGCCAGTGGCGGGACAGGGCTTCAGCCCCAGCATTTT.

As for this clone: It is unclear where the CDR3 begins or ends on the DNA, so no DNA is shown, and the CDR3 is as TCRdb lists it. The V call is TRBV11-2, the J call TRBJ1-3. Germline V gene sequence: CDR1 SGHAT, CDR2 FQNNGV. Ends included, the CDR3 has 14 residues. The CDR3 protein is CASSPVLGGNTIYF.

This clone was seen a handful of times. The genes are TRBV3-1 (or the pseudogene TRBV3-2) and TRBJ2-1; either TRBD1 or TRBD2 may supply D (6 bases each). The CDR3 contains 15 residues. The germline V gene has CDR1 LGHDT and CDR2 YNNKEL (reference sequence). The V end was cut by 3 bases, the J end by 0 bases, with 9 bases between. In nucleotides, the CDR3 is TGTGCCAGCAGCCAGGGGGGCAGCTCCTACAATGAGCAGTTCTTC. Encoded protein: CASSQGGSSYNEQFF.

The V and J genes are TRBV6-6 and TRBJ1-4; D gene ambiguous. Germline CDR1 and CDR2: MNHNY and SVGAGI (reference sequence). This CDR3 is 10 amino acids long. V lost 7 bases to trimming and J lost 5 bases, with 2 bases between them. This CDR3 is CASKNEKLFF. The CDR3, as DNA: TGTGCCAGCAAAAATGAAAAACTGTTTTTT.

The rearrangement uses TRBV5-1 and TRBJ2-2; TRBD2 matches 7 bases. The CDR3 contains 15 residues. CDR1 SGHRS and CDR2 YFSETQ come from the germline V gene. Unmatched junction bases numbered 3, after V lost 2 bases and J lost 2 bases. CDR3 nucleotide sequence: TGCGCCAGCAGCTTTTCTAGCGGCAACACCGGGGAGCTGTTTTTT. It translates to CASSFSSGNTGELFF.

The chain couples TRBV4-3 to TRBJ1-4; no clear D. This CDR3 has 16 amino acids. Germline CDR1 reads LGHNA; CDR2 reads YSLEER. Trimming stripped 4 bases from V and 2 bases from J, with 14 bases between. The CDR3 DNA reads as TGCGCCAGCAGCCTTGAGAGGGCGCAGACTAATGAAAAACTGTTTTTT. Amino acid sequence: CASSLERAQTNEKLFF.

For the CDR3, the DNA is TGTGCCAGCAGTCCGGGAGGTAACACCGGGGAGCTGTTTTTT. Translating it yields CASSPGGNTGELFF. The J gene is TRBJ2-2, the V gene TRBV3-1 (or the pseudogene TRBV3-2), with 7 bases lining up with TRBD2. The CDR3 runs to 14 residues. The junction had 3 bases not matched to a gene; V was cut back by 6 bases and J by 2 bases. CDR1 is LGHDT and CDR2 is YNNKEL in the germline V gene (reference sequence).